This T cell receptor beta chain was identified in a study of blood T cell repertoires in COVID-19. Study information: The United States, Italy and Spain supplied acute and convalescent COVID-19 samples. PBMCs, B-cell-depleted T cells, or T cells provided the cDNA or gDNA that made up the material.

Methods used by the authors: Amplification with reference gene primers provided the estimates of nucleated cell counts. Libraries were prepared by immunoSEQ multiplex PCR; TCRdb keeps only in-frame clonotypes and omits some of them. For V, J and clone size, that table is used; D and trimming come from the DNA. Among about 230,000 clones listed, around four fifths were seen once. V shed 2 bases, J shed 8 bases, and the junction held 12 bases outside the gene matches. Germline V gene sequence: CDR1 LGHNA, CDR2 YNFKEQ. The CDR3 consists of 16 residues. The V call is TRBV4-2, the J call TRBJ1-2, with 9 nucleotides matching TRBD1. Sequencing was done on a sample of peripheral blood. This clonotype was obtained from a woman in her seventies with active or convalescent COVID-19. The CDR3: CASSQLTGTGTFGYTF. The CDR3 nucleotides are TGTGCCAGCAGCCAACTAACCGGGACAGGGACTTTCGGCTACACCTTC.